The 32 T cell receptor beta chains reported below all come from one sample, sequenced in a study of OX40 agonist ivuxolimab in advanced cancers. The method was immunoSEQ multiplex PCR; TCRdb's version includes in-frame clones alone and lacks a portion of them. The sample shows tens of thousands of clones, 75% to 90% of them seen only once. Sequenced material: CD4+ or CD8+ T cells sorted from blood, taken in a trial of the OX40 agonist ivuxolimab. These receptors were obtained from an adult with an advanced solid tumor such as melanoma, head and neck, liver or kidney cancer.

V and J are TRBV10-3 and TRBJ2-2, with 8 positions matching TRBD2. Germline-derived CDR1 and CDR2 are ENHRY and SYGVKD. J was trimmed by 6 bases and V by 5 bases; bases with no gene match: 8. The CDR3 is made up of 15 amino acids. CDR3 bases: TGTGCCATCAGTACCGGGACTAGAACCGCCGGGGAGCTGTTTTTT. Translating gives CAISTGTRTAGELFF.

The chain uses TRBV2 and TRBJ2-6, with unresolved D. Trimming took 2 bases from V and 2 from J, leaving 13 bases between them. The length of the CDR3 is 17 residues. The germline V gene encodes CDR1 SNHLY and CDR2 FYNNEI. The CDR3 is CASSEFTPNAGANVLTF. CDR3 coding DNA: TGTGCCAGCAGTGAATTCACACCCAACGCTGGGGCCAACGTCCTGACTTTC. Together with reference TRBV2 and TRBJ2-6, the CDR3 gives the full variable domain: EPEVTQTPSHQVTQMGQEVILRCVPISNHLYFYWYRQILGQKVEFLVSFYNNEISEKSEIFDDQFSVERPDGSNFTLKIRSTKLEDSAMYFCASSEFTPNAGANVLTFGAGSRLTVL.

The J gene is TRBJ1-5, the V gene TRBV11-2, with TRBD1 as a possible D gene (6 bases). Germline V CDR1 and CDR2: SGHAT, FQNNGV. V shed 4 bases and J shed 4 bases, with 8 bases lying between them. CDR3 size: 13 residues. DNA for the CDR3: TGTGCCAGCAGCTGGACAGAGAATCAGCCCCAGCATTTT. The encoded protein is CASSWTENQPQHF. The full variable domain, with the rest looked up from reference TRBV11-2 and TRBJ1-5, is EAGVAQSPRYKIIEKRQSVAFWCNPISGHATLYWYQQILGQGPKLLIQFQNNGVVDDSQLPKDRFSAERLKGVDSTLKIQPAKLEDSAVYLCASSWTENQPQHFGDGTRLSIL.

This clone was detected a few times. The rearrangement uses TRBV27 and TRBJ2-7; D is perhaps TRBD1 (6 bases). Deletions cut 5 bases from V and 3 bases from J, with 17 bases between. Per germline, CDR1 MNHEY and CDR2 SMNVEV (reference sequence). The length of the CDR3 is 15 residues. The CDR3 reads CASSVTGLGHYEQYF. In DNA, the CDR3 is TGTGCCAGCAGTGTGACAGGTCTGGGGCACTACGAGCAGTACTTC.

The chain joins TRBV2 to TRBJ2-7, with D perhaps TRBD2 (5 bases). V was trimmed by 4 bases and J by 2 bases, leaving 9 bases between them. CDR3 length equals 13 residues. Germline lookup yields CDR1 SNHLY and CDR2 FYNNEI. The CDR3 region has the DNA TGTGCCAGCAGTGGGACTCGGGCCTACGAGCAGTACTTC. As protein: CASSGTRAYEQYF.

CDR3: CASSSTGPYEQYF. CDR3 bases: TGTGCCAGCAGTTCAACAGGGCCCTACGAGCAGTACTTC. V and J are TRBV28 and TRBJ2-7, with a possible D match to TRBD1 (6 bases). The V end lost 4 bases, the J end lost 2 bases, and 9 bases lay between the germline ends. The CDR3 runs 13 residues. The germline CDR1 and CDR2 sequences are MDHEN and SYDVKM.

The chain combines TRBV20-1 with TRBJ2-3; the match to TRBD1 covers 7 bases. Trimming at V came to 4 bases and at J to 6 bases, leaving 1 base not matched to a gene. CDR3 length: 11 residues. Germline CDR1 is DFQATT and CDR2 is SNEGSKA (reference sequence). As DNA, the CDR3 is TGCAGTGCTACCAGGGGGGATACGCAGTATTTT. It encodes CSATRGDTQYF.

The chain recombines TRBV6-1 with TRBJ1-3; D is unclear. Germline V gives CDR1 MNHNS, CDR2 SASEGT. Trimming removed 4 bases at V and 4 bases at J, with 11 bases between. This CDR3 region has 14 residues. The CDR3 bases are TGTGCCAGCAGTGTTGGCTCAAACGGAAACACCATATATTTT. This codes for CASSVGSNGNTIYF.

The chain carries TRBV6-5 and TRBJ2-5, with D perhaps matching TRBD1 (6 bases). V was trimmed by 6 bases and J by 6 bases, leaving 20 bases between them. The V gene's germline CDR1 is MNHEY and CDR2 SVGAGI. The CDR3 covers 15 residues. The chain's CDR3 is CASRTYDSRGQTQYF. The CDR3 DNA is TGTGCCAGCAGGACCTATGACTCCAGGGGTCAGACCCAGTACTTC.

This clone was seen more than once but under ten times. This chain's CDR3 is CASSQGDSRADEQYF. CDR3 nucleotide sequence: TGCGCCAGCAGCCAGGGGGACAGCCGAGCCGACGAGCAGTACTTC. V gene TRBV5-1 combines with J gene TRBJ2-7; 7 nucleotides line up with TRBD1. The J segment lost 5 bases and the V segment lost 4 bases, leaving 12 bases of the junction unmatched. The germline gives CDR1 SGHRS, CDR2 YFSETQ. The CDR3 length is 15 residues.

This chain joins TRBV2 and TRBJ2-2; TRBD1 aligns across 8 bases. CDR1 is SNHLY and CDR2 is FYNNEI in the germline V gene. J lost 0 bases, V lost 5 bases, and 2 bases had no gene match. The CDR3 extends over 15 amino acids. The CDR3 here is CASSPGQANTGELFF. The CDR3 coding sequence is TGTGCCAGCAGTCCGGGACAGGCGAACACCGGGGAGCTGTTTTTT.

CDR3 sequence: CAISDLAVGAVTDTQYF. The CDR3 DNA reads as TGTGCCATCAGTGACCTTGCGGTAGGGGCGGTCACAGATACGCAGTATTTT. This chain connects TRBV10-3 to TRBJ2-3; D perhaps matches TRBD1 (5 bases). Germline assignment: CDR1 ENHRY and CDR2 SYGVKD. Trimming pared 3 bases from V and 2 bases from J, leaving 18 bases between. The CDR3 extends over 17 amino acids.

The rearrangement uses TRBV29-1 and TRBJ1-3; D is undetermined. The CDR3 contains 14 residues. The V and J ends lost 4 bases and 2 bases respectively, with 12 bases between them. Germline values: CDR1 SQVTM, CDR2 ANQGSEA. The CDR3 region has the DNA TGCAGCGTTGGGGTTGGAGGTACTGGAAACACCATATATTTT. It encodes CSVGVGGTGNTIYF.

This clone appeared once. The chain uses TRBV4-1 and TRBJ2-1; 7 nucleotides match TRBD2. CDR1 and CDR2 from the germline V gene are MGHRA and YSYEKL. After removal of 0 bases from V and 4 bases from J, the junction contained 6 bases not matched to a gene. The CDR3 runs 16 residues. CDR3 DNA sequence: TGCGCCAGCAGCCAAGATTTGCCTAGCGGTTACAATGAGCAGTTCTTC. Translating it yields CASSQDLPSGYNEQFF.

This clone was counted once. V gene TRBV7-9 combines with J gene TRBJ2-1; D is possibly TRBD1 (6 bases). Looked up from germline, CDR1 is SEHNR and CDR2 is FQNEAQ (reference sequence). V was cut by 5 bases and J by 9 bases, with 11 bases left in between. The CDR3 contains 12 residues. The CDR3 DNA follows: TGTGCCAGCAGCCTCTTAGGGGGTGAGCAGTTCTTC. Amino acids: CASSLLGGEQFF. The full variable domain, completed using reference TRBV7-9 and TRBJ2-1, is DTGVSQNPRHKITKRGQNVTFRCDPISEHNRLYWYRQTLGQGPEFLTYFQNEAQLEKSRLLSDRFSAERPKGSFSTLEIQRTEQGDSAMYLCASSLLGGEQFFGPGTRLTVL.

The chain couples TRBV2 to TRBJ2-5, with 9 bases fitting TRBD2. Germline V CDR1 and CDR2: SNHLY, FYNNEI. With 6 bases clipped from V and 4 bases from J, the junction kept 6 bases outside the gene matches. This CDR3 is 14 amino acids long. DNA of the CDR3: TGTGCCAGCAGAGAGGCGGGGGGGCGAGAGACCCAGTACTTC. Encoded protein: CASREAGGRETQYF. Together with reference TRBV2 and TRBJ2-5, the CDR3 gives the full variable domain: EPEVTQTPSHQVTQMGQEVILRCVPISNHLYFYWYRQILGQKVEFLVSFYNNEISEKSEIFDDQFSVERPDGSNFTLKIRSTKLEDSAMYFCASREAGGRETQYFGPGTRLLVL.

The count of this clone is one. The chain carries TRBV5-4 and TRBJ2-3; 7 nucleotides agree with TRBD1. Trimming at V came to 0 bases and at J to 3 bases, leaving 7 bases not matched to a gene. This CDR3 comprises 16 residues. Germline-derived CDR1 and CDR2 are SGHNT and YYREEE (reference sequence). The CDR3 here is CASSLDPQGETDTQYF. For the CDR3, the DNA is TGTGCCAGCAGCTTGGATCCGCAGGGGGAGACAGATACGCAGTATTTT.

The chain is built from TRBV4-1 and TRBJ1-6; D is unclear. There are 16 residues in the CDR3. V lost 6 bases and J 5 bases, leaving 17 bases between the germline ends. From germline, CDR1 is MGHRA and CDR2 YSYEKL. CDR3 bases: TGCGCCAGCAGGCTGTACAGTAACTTAGATAATTCACCCCTCCACTTT. It translates to CASRLYSNLDNSPLHF.

The V and J genes are TRBV11-1 and TRBJ2-2; tentatively, D is TRBD1 (5 bases). The CDR3 totals 14 residues. CDR1 SGHAT and CDR2 FQDESV come from the germline V gene (reference sequence). The germline V and J ends were trimmed by 4 bases and 4 bases, with 10 bases remaining between them. CDR3 nucleotides: TGTGCCAGCAGCTCAATAGGGGTCACCGGGGAGCTGTTTTTT. Translation: CASSSIGVTGELFF.

V is TRBV4-2 and J is TRBJ2-3; 11 bases match TRBD2. Per germline, CDR1 LGHNA and CDR2 YNFKEQ. V lost 0 bases and J lost 1; bases outside the gene matches: 9. This CDR3 has 19 amino acids. The CDR3 region is CASSQELGLAGRRTDTQYF. In nucleotides, the CDR3 is TGTGCCAGCAGCCAAGAACTAGGACTAGCGGGCCGACGCACAGATACGCAGTATTTT.

This clone has a handful of counts. The chain joins TRBV7-6 to TRBJ1-6, with 8 bases fitting TRBD1. Germline V CDR1 and CDR2: SGHVS, FNYEAQ. This CDR3 spans 13 amino acids. V shed 8 bases and J 11 bases; nucleotides not matched to a gene: 8. The CDR3 nucleotides are TGTGCCAGCGGGCGGGACAGGCGAACACCCCTCCACTTT. Encoded protein: CASGRDRRTPLHF.

The genes are TRBV10-1 and TRBJ1-1; D is unclear. Per the germline V gene, CDR1 is WNHNN and CDR2 is SYGVQD (reference sequence). V was clipped by 3 bases and J by 0 bases, with 5 bases between them. CDR3 length equals 13 residues. The CDR3, as DNA: TGCGCCAGCAGTGACACTATGAACACTGAAGCTTTCTTT. This translates into CASSDTMNTEAFF.

This clone is a singleton in its sample. V usage is TRBV5-6 and J usage is TRBJ2-1; 7 nucleotides agree with TRBD2. In germline, CDR1 is SGHDT, CDR2 YYEEEE. The J segment lost 6 bases and the V segment lost 1 base, leaving 7 bases of the junction unmatched. This CDR3 comprises 15 residues. The CDR3 reads CASSLSSGHLNEQFF. For the CDR3, the DNA is TGTGCCAGCAGCTTGAGTAGCGGGCACCTCAATGAGCAGTTCTTC.

The chain employs TRBV5-4 and TRBJ1-4, with TRBD1 identical over 11 bases. Per the germline V gene, CDR1 is SGHNT and CDR2 is YYREEE (reference sequence). The CDR3 is 17 residues long. The junction had 12 bases not matched to a gene; V was cut back by 4 bases and J by 7 bases. The CDR3 coding sequence is TGTGCCAGCAGCCCAAACCCGTGGACAGGGGGCTTTGAAAAACTGTTTTTT. Encoded protein: CASSPNPWTGGFEKLFF.

The chain combines TRBV5-4 with TRBJ2-3; 9 nucleotides align to TRBD1. The CDR3 spans 15 residues. Germline lookup yields CDR1 SGHNT and CDR2 YYREEE (reference sequence). V dropped 4 bases and J dropped 3; count of bases not matched to a gene: 6. The CDR3 DNA is TGTGCCAGCAGCATCGGACAGGGGTGGACAGATACGCAGTATTTT. This encodes CASSIGQGWTDTQYF.

The V gene is TRBV15, the J gene TRBJ2-1; the match to TRBD2 covers 14 bases. The germline gives CDR1 LNHNV, CDR2 YYDKDF (reference sequence). The CDR3 has 14 residues. V dropped 6 bases and J dropped 10; count of bases not matched to a gene: 5. In nucleotides, the CDR3 is TGTGCCACCAGGACTAGCGGGAGGGTAAGGGAGCAGTTCTTC. Amino acids: CATRTSGRVREQFF.

The V and J genes are TRBV19 and TRBJ2-1; D possibly uses TRBD1 or TRBD2 (5 bases each). Trimming took 8 bases from V and 10 from J, leaving 15 bases between them. In germline, CDR1 is LNHDA, CDR2 SQIVND (reference sequence). The CDR3 has 12 amino acids. The CDR3 reads CASRVGVGEQFF. The CDR3 DNA follows: TGTGCCAGTCGCGTGGGGGTAGGGGAGCAGTTCTTC.

This sequence joins TRBV11-3 and TRBJ2-7; TRBD2 matches at 7 bases. The length of the CDR3 is 14 residues. Germline V CDR1 and CDR2: SGHNT, YENEEA. The ends lost 5 bases at V and 3 bases at J; junction bases unmatched: 7. The CDR3 coding sequence is TGTGCCAGCAGCCCCTCGGGGGGAGTCTACGAGCAGTACTTC. Translated: CASSPSGGVYEQYF.

The J gene is TRBJ2-5, the V gene TRBV5-6; D gene unclear. CDR3 size: 11 residues. V lost 1 base and J lost 5, with 3 bases in between. CDR1 is SGHDT and CDR2 is YYEEEE in the germline V gene. CDR3 in amino acids: CASSLKETQYF. In DNA form, the CDR3 reads TGTGCCAGCAGCTTGAAGGAGACCCAGTACTTC.

V gene TRBV5-1 combines with J gene TRBJ2-7; 9 bases align to TRBD2. Germline V gene data show CDR1 as SGHRS and CDR2 as YFSETQ. CDR3 length: 15 amino acids. V trimming: 8 bases; J trimming: 5 bases; junction bases outside the gene matches: 14. CDR3 coding DNA: TGCGCCAGTGGGGGGGCTAGCGGGAACAACCACGAGCAGTACTTC. Encoded protein: CASGGASGNNHEQYF.

A note on this clone: At one boundary the junction diverges from the germline segment, which might be a read error. The chain is built from TRBV10-2 and TRBJ2-3; D gene unclear. The CDR3 consists of 11 residues. The germline gives CDR1 WSHSY, CDR2 SAAADI. In nucleotides, the CDR3 is TGTGCCAGCAGTAGCACAGATACGCAGTATTTT. This codes for CASSSTDTQYF.

V and J are TRBV9 and TRBJ1-5; D not resolved. V was trimmed by 3 bases and J by 0 bases, leaving 10 bases between them. Germline CDR1 reads SGDLS; CDR2 reads YYNGEE. The CDR3 loop spans 15 amino acids. The chain's CDR3 is CASSADMYSNQPQHF. DNA for the CDR3: TGTGCCAGCAGCGCCGACATGTATAGCAATCAGCCCCAGCATTTT.